The clone carrying this T cell receptor (beta chain) was seen just once. TCRdb's table, derived via immunoSEQ multiplex PCR, lists solely in-frame clones and lacks some. The sample records 25,000 to 30,000 clones, nearly 85% being singletons. These data originate in a study of blood T cell repertoires in COVID-19. Whole-study context: Sources were T cells, B-cell-depleted T cells, or PBMCs; the material itself was cDNA or gDNA.

Germline V gives CDR1 LGHDT, CDR2 YNNKEL (reference sequence). J gave up 1 base and V 4 bases, and 7 bases lay outside the gene matches. The CDR3 totals 16 residues. This TCR derives from a man between 70 and 80 years old with active COVID-19. The sample was peripheral blood. The gene calls are TRBV3-1 (or the pseudogene TRBV3-2) and TRBJ2-1; 7 bases are shared with TRBD2. In DNA form, the CDR3 reads TGTGCCAGCAGCCTAGGACTAGTCAAATCCTACAATGAGCAGTTCTTC. Amino acids: CASSLGLVKSYNEQFF.